These 14 T cell receptor beta chains were sequenced from one sample in a study of technical replicates of blood from a few donors. Only in-frame clones appear in the TCRdb table, and some are missing; sequencing was by immunoSEQ multiplex PCR. The table includes more than 70,000 clones, approximately 90% detected once. The sample was T cells isolated from PBMCs. Receptor source: a human donor in good health.

The V and J genes are TRBV6-6 and TRBJ2-3; D remains unclear. The CDR3 runs 13 residues. Trimming cost V 6 bases and J 2 bases, with 9 bases left between them. Germline CDR1 is MNHNY and CDR2 is SVGAGI (reference sequence). CDR3 sequence: CASRPGSTDTQYF. The CDR3, as DNA: TGTGCCAGCAGACCCGGGTCCACAGATACGCAGTATTTT.

The chain recombines TRBV27 with TRBJ2-7, with D maybe TRBD1 (5 bases). This CDR3 has 13 residues. CDR1 is MNHEY and CDR2 is SMNVEV in the germline V gene (reference sequence). V gave up 4 bases and J gave up 6 bases, with 13 bases separating them. CDR3 in DNA: TGTGCCAGCAGTTCCTACGGACAAGTCGAGCAGTACTTC. Protein: CASSSYGQVEQYF.

J is TRBJ1-1 and V is TRBV5-4; D is ambiguous. Trimming shortened V by 4 bases and J by 1 base, and 14 bases separated the two germline ends. The CDR3 covers 15 residues. The germline CDR1 and CDR2 sequences are SGHNT and YYREEE (reference sequence). CDR3 protein: CASSPEVTSNTEAFF. CDR3 nucleotide sequence: TGTGCCAGCAGCCCGGAGGTTACCTCGAACACTGAAGCTTTCTTT.

The CDR3 bases are TGTGCCAGCAGCTTAGATCGAGGGTCCTCCTACGAGCAGTACTTC. This codes for CASSLDRGSSYEQYF. This sequence joins TRBV11-2 and TRBJ2-7; D possibly corresponds to TRBD2 (5 bases). This CDR3 has 15 amino acids. Trimming took off 0 bases at V and 0 bases at J, with 9 bases between the two ends. Germline V lookup: CDR1 SGHAT, CDR2 FQNNGV.

This clone was counted between two and nine times. This rearrangement joins TRBV5-5 to TRBJ1-4, with 7 bases matching TRBD1. Germline V gene sequence: CDR1 SGHKS, CDR2 YYEKEE (reference sequence). The CDR3 runs to 14 residues. V shed 4 bases, J shed 10 bases, and the junction held 10 bases outside the gene matches. CDR3 in amino acids: CASSGDRVDGKLFF. The CDR3 DNA reads TGTGCCAGCAGCGGAGACAGGGTAGATGGAAAACTGTTTTTT. The full variable domain, rest sourced from reference TRBV5-5 and TRBJ1-4, is DAGVTQSPTHLIKTRGQQVTLRCSPISGHKSVSWYQQVLGQGPQFIFQYYEKEERGRGNFPDRFSARQFPNYSSELNVNALLLGDSALYLCASSGDRVDGKLFFGSGTQLSVL.

The gene calls are TRBV6-6 and TRBJ1-2; 8 bases line up with TRBD1. The V gene's germline CDR1 is MNHNY and CDR2 SVGAGI (reference sequence). There are 15 residues in the CDR3. V shed 5 bases and J 4 bases; nucleotides not matched to a gene: 9. The DNA of the CDR3 is TGTGCCAGCAGTAACCACTTCCAGGGGGCCTATGGCTACACCTTC. Translated: CASSNHFQGAYGYTF.

The V call is TRBV28, the J call TRBJ1-1; 7 bases are shared with TRBD1. From germline, CDR1 is MDHEN and CDR2 SYDVKM. The length of the CDR3 is 19 residues. J was trimmed by 2 bases and V by 6 bases; bases with no gene match: 21. CDR3 DNA sequence: TGTGCCAGCAGCTCCAAACGGGACAGCAAAACCCAGCAAAACACTGAAGCTTTCTTT. Translation gives CASSSKRDSKTQQNTEAFF.

The chain is built from TRBV5-1 and TRBJ2-7; 9 nucleotides match TRBD2. The CDR3 extends over 15 amino acids. Unmatched junction bases numbered 10, after V lost 4 bases and J lost 5 bases. The germline gives CDR1 SGHRS, CDR2 YFSETQ. CDR3 bases: TGCGCCAGCAGCCTGGGAGTGGTAGCGGGAGACGAGCAGTACTTC. Residues: CASSLGVVAGDEQYF.

CDR3 sequence: CASSLVTPGELFF. The CDR3 DNA reads as TGTGCCAGCAGCTTAGTTACACCCGGGGAGCTGTTTTTT. The V gene is TRBV11-3, the J gene TRBJ2-2; D remains ambiguous. The V end was cut by 1 base, the J end by 6 bases, with 6 bases between. The CDR3 consists of 13 residues. The germline CDR1 and CDR2 sequences are SGHNT and YENEEA. The full variable domain, rest sourced from reference TRBV11-3 and TRBJ2-2, is EAGVVQSPRYKIIEKKQPVAFWCNPISGHNTLYWYLQNLGQGPELLIRYENEEAVDDSQLPKDRFSAERLKGVDSTLKIQPAELGDSAVYLCASSLVTPGELFFGEGSRLTVL.

The chain uses TRBV29-1 and TRBJ1-6; 7 nucleotides align to TRBD1. J lost 8 bases, V lost 6 bases, and 10 bases had no gene match. This CDR3 contains 14 residues. Germline loops: CDR1 SQVTM, CDR2 ANQGSEA. The CDR3 coding sequence is TGCAGCGTCAACACAGGGGACCCGCATTCACCCCTCCACTTT. Encoded protein: CSVNTGDPHSPLHF. Full variable domain (remainder filled in from reference TRBV29-1 and TRBJ1-6): SAVISQKPSRDICQRGTSLTIQCQVDSQVTMMFWYRQQPGQSLTLIATANQGSEATYESGFVIDKFPISRPNLTFSTLTVSNMSPEDSSIYLCSVNTGDPHSPLHFGNGTRLTVT.

In DNA form, the CDR3 reads TGTGCCAGTACTAGCGGGTTGACGCAGTATTTT. This gives the protein CASTSGLTQYF. This sequence joins TRBV6-1 and TRBJ2-3, with 9 bases aligning to TRBD2. This CDR3 comprises 11 residues. V lost 9 bases and J lost 9; bases outside the gene matches: 4. Germline V lookup: CDR1 MNHNS, CDR2 SASEGT.

This chain connects TRBV10-3 to TRBJ2-7; 13 nucleotides align to TRBD2. V trimming: 3 bases; J trimming: 0 bases; junction bases outside the gene matches: 8. This CDR3 spans 18 amino acids. In germline, CDR1 is ENHRY, CDR2 SYGVKD. The CDR3 DNA reads as TGTGCCATCAGTGACCCGGGACTAGCGGGGCCGAGCTCCTACGAGCAGTACTTC. Translation gives CAISDPGLAGPSSYEQYF.

The V gene is TRBV6-1, the J gene TRBJ2-7; D gene uncertain. The ends were cut back, 3 bases at V and 1 base at J, with 13 bases in the middle. This CDR3 has 15 amino acids. CDR1 MNHNS and CDR2 SASEGT come from the germline V gene. In DNA form, the CDR3 reads TGTGCCAGCAGTGAGGGCCTAACTTTATCCTACGAGCAGTACTTC. Amino acid sequence: CASSEGLTLSYEQYF.

The chain recombines TRBV11-2 with TRBJ2-7; 9 bases line up with TRBD2. Looked up from germline, CDR1 is SGHAT and CDR2 is FQNNGV. Losses at the gene ends were 1 base for V and 3 bases for J; bases not matched to a gene: 4. This CDR3 contains 15 residues. The CDR3 here is CASSLVGSGGYEQYF. The DNA of the CDR3 is TGTGCCAGCAGCTTAGTCGGTAGCGGGGGCTACGAGCAGTACTTC. The full variable domain, its missing parts supplied by reference TRBV11-2 and TRBJ2-7, is EAGVAQSPRYKIIEKRQSVAFWCNPISGHATLYWYQQILGQGPKLLIQFQNNGVVDDSQLPKDRFSAERLKGVDSTLKIQPAKLEDSAVYLCASSLVGSGGYEQYFGPGTRLTVT.